The next 14 T cell receptor beta chains were all read from a single sample in a study of blood T cell repertoires in COVID-19. The protocol was immunoSEQ multiplex PCR, while the TCRdb copy is restricted to in-frame clones and leaves out a portion. The sample holds about 130,000 clones, 85% to 90% seen once. Sequenced material: peripheral blood. All receptors derive from a human donor in a cohort sampled during active COVID-19.

As regards this clone: Other DNA sequences in this specimen translate into the identical CDR3. The genes are TRBV3-1 (or the pseudogene TRBV3-2) and TRBJ1-2; 9 positions match TRBD1. Per the germline V gene, CDR1 is LGHDT and CDR2 is YNNKEL (reference sequence). V shed 0 bases and J 4 bases; nucleotides not matched to a gene: 3. The CDR3 spans 15 residues. The CDR3 sequence is CASSQDTGGSYGYTF. The DNA of the CDR3 is TGTGCCAGCAGCCAAGATACAGGGGGCTCCTATGGCTACACCTTC.

This clone was counted between two and nine times. The genes are TRBV5-4 and TRBJ1-6; a weak D match, TRBD1 (5 bases). The CDR3 is 13 residues long. CDR1 SGHNT and CDR2 YYREEE come from the germline V gene (reference sequence). The V end was cut by 3 bases, the J end by 7 bases, with 8 bases between. CDR3 in DNA: TGTGCCAGCAGCTCGAACAGGAATTCACCCCTCCACTTT. This codes for CASSSNRNSPLHF.

The gene calls are TRBV28 and TRBJ2-7, with D tentatively TRBD2 (5 bases). The germline V and J ends were trimmed by 3 bases and 4 bases, with 7 bases remaining between them. The CDR3 loop spans 12 amino acids. Per the germline V gene, CDR1 is MDHEN and CDR2 is SYDVKM. The DNA for the CDR3 is TGTGCCAGCAGTTTCCGGGGTTACGAGCAGTACGTC. Amino acids: CASSFRGYEQYV.

This clone was seen once. V and J are TRBV5-1 and TRBJ1-2; 7 nucleotides align to TRBD1. The germline CDR1 and CDR2 sequences are SGHRS and YFSETQ. The CDR3 sequence is 13 residues long. With V trimmed by 5 bases and J by 3 bases, 4 bases remained unmatched. The CDR3 spells CASRNTGDYGYTF. As DNA, the CDR3 is TGCGCCAGCAGAAATACAGGGGACTATGGCTACACCTTC.

V and J are TRBV6-5 and TRBJ1-1, with 10 positions matching TRBD1. The germline gives CDR1 MNHEY, CDR2 SVGAGI. The CDR3 has 15 amino acids. Losses at the gene ends were 1 base for V and 1 base for J; bases not matched to a gene: 0. This chain's CDR3 is CASSYWTGGNTEAFF. As DNA, the CDR3 is TGTGCCAGCAGTTACTGGACAGGGGGGAACACTGAAGCTTTCTTT.

The chain uses TRBV19 and TRBJ2-1; 9 bases map to TRBD2. Trimming at V came to 5 bases and at J to 10 bases, leaving 6 bases not matched to a gene. The CDR3 has 13 residues. The germline V gene encodes CDR1 LNHDA and CDR2 SQIVND (reference sequence). The CDR3 DNA sequence: TGTGCCAGTAGTGGGGTTAGCGGGAGAGAGCAGTTCTTC. Encoded protein: CASSGVSGREQFF.

In this sample, this clone turned up many times. This sequence joins TRBV27 and TRBJ1-6, with a weak D call TRBD1 (6 bases). V was clipped by 7 bases and J by 9 bases, with 16 bases between them. This CDR3 has 14 residues. Germline assignment: CDR1 MNHEY and CDR2 SMNVEV (reference sequence). CDR3 residues: CASKQTGSASPLHF. For the CDR3, the DNA is TGTGCCAGCAAACAGACAGGTTCCGCTTCACCCCTCCACTTT.

The chain combines TRBV7-3 with TRBJ2-3; D is perhaps TRBD2 (5 bases). Germline loops: CDR1 SGHTA, CDR2 FQGTGA. Trimming shortened V by 5 bases and J by 4 bases, and 16 bases separated the two germline ends. This CDR3 comprises 15 residues. CDR3 sequence: CASSLDGGDSDTQYF. CDR3 DNA: TGTGCCAGCAGCCTAGATGGAGGCGATTCAGATACGCAGTATTTT.

CDR3 nucleotides: TGTGCCAGCCCGGGGATCAATGAGCAGTTCTTC. It is translated as CASPGINEQFF. This sequence joins TRBV2 and TRBJ2-1; TRBD2 might be the D (5 bases). Per the germline V gene, CDR1 is SNHLY and CDR2 is FYNNEI. V was trimmed by 8 bases and J by 6 bases, leaving 8 bases between them. The CDR3 is 11 residues long. The whole variable domain, remainder taken from reference TRBV2 and TRBJ2-1, is EPEVTQTPSHQVTQMGQEVILRCVPISNHLYFYWYRQILGQKVEFLVSFYNNEISEKSEIFDDQFSVERPDGSNFTLKIRSTKLEDSAMYFCASPGINEQFFGPGTRLTVL.

V usage is TRBV29-1 and J usage is TRBJ1-2; D ambiguous. This CDR3 spans 11 amino acids. With 3 bases removed from V and 10 bases from J, the gap between germline ends came to 12 bases. Germline V CDR1 and CDR2: SQVTM, ANQGSEA. CDR3 sequence (DNA): TGCAGCGTTGATGACGCGGGTTTCTACACCTTC. Amino acids: CSVDDAGFYTF. Looking up the rest from reference TRBV29-1 and TRBJ1-2 gives the full variable domain: SAVISQKPSRDICQRGTSLTIQCQVDSQVTMMFWYRQQPGQSLTLIATANQGSEATYESGFVIDKFPISRPNLTFSTLTVSNMSPEDSSIYLCSVDDAGFYTFGSGTRLTVV.

The V and J genes are TRBV7-9 and TRBJ1-2; D might be TRBD1 (5 bases). The V end was cut by 5 bases, the J end by 6 bases, with 16 bases between. The CDR3 loop spans 14 amino acids. CDR1 is SEHNR and CDR2 is FQNEAQ in the germline V gene (reference sequence). The CDR3 DNA sequence: TGTGCCAGCAGCCAACGGGACTTCCTTAATGGCTACACCTTC. As protein: CASSQRDFLNGYTF.

The chain is built from TRBV5-1 and TRBJ2-3, with TRBD1 as a possible D gene (6 bases). The germline V and J ends were trimmed by 1 base and 3 bases, with 12 bases remaining between them. The CDR3 contains 15 residues. Germline V gene sequence: CDR1 SGHRS, CDR2 YFSETQ. CDR3 protein: CASSLSGVGTDTQYF. CDR3 nucleotides: TGCGCCAGCAGCTTGTCAGGGGTTGGGACAGATACGCAGTATTTT.

The rearrangement joins TRBV20-1 to TRBJ1-6; D unclear. Germline values: CDR1 DFQATT, CDR2 SNEGSKA (reference sequence). V was clipped by 3 bases and J by 7 bases, with 13 bases between them. The CDR3 has 14 residues. This CDR3 reads CSASINRENSPLHF. DNA for the CDR3: TGCAGTGCTAGTATAAACAGAGAGAATTCACCCCTCCACTTT.

The chain joins TRBV5-1 to TRBJ1-2; 9 nucleotides align to TRBD1. This CDR3 has 13 amino acids. Trimming removed 2 bases from V and 8 bases from J; junction bases left unmatched: 4. Germline CDR1 SGHRS, CDR2 YFSETQ. CDR3 amino acids: CASSLETGGGYTF. CDR3 in DNA: TGCGCCAGCAGCTTAGAAACAGGGGGCGGCTACACCTTC.